These 16 T cell receptor beta chains were sequenced from one sample in a study of blood T cell repertoires in COVID-19. The data were produced by immunoSEQ multiplex PCR, yet TCRdb's version contains in-frame clones alone and is incomplete. This table holds about 260,000 clones, 75% to 95% found once. Sequencing input: peripheral blood. These receptors originate from a person aged 18-35 years with COVID-19, enrolled during active disease.

The rearrangement uses TRBV24-1 and TRBJ2-3; D not certain. Germline lookup yields CDR1 KGHDR and CDR2 SFDVKD. V was clipped by 5 bases and J by 2 bases, with 7 bases between them. The length of the CDR3 is 13 residues. The CDR3 protein is CATSAGITDTQYF. The CDR3 bases are TGTGCCACCAGTGCAGGAATCACAGATACGCAGTATTTT.

V usage is TRBV9 and J usage is TRBJ2-3; 7 bases are shared with TRBD1. The CDR3 is 16 amino acids. J lost 2 bases, V lost 0 bases, and 6 bases had no gene match. CDR1 and CDR2 (germline): SGDLS, YYNGEE. This CDR3 reads CASSVGPGQNTDTQYF. In DNA form, the CDR3 reads TGTGCCAGCAGCGTAGGCCCGGGACAGAACACAGATACGCAGTATTTT.

The chain has TRBV6-1 and TRBJ2-1, with a possible D match to TRBD2 (6 bases). Looked up from germline, CDR1 is MNHNS and CDR2 is SASEGT. This CDR3 is 15 amino acids long. Trimming cost V 3 bases and J 5 bases, with 14 bases left between them. This CDR3 reads CASSERDGTHNEQFF. CDR3 DNA sequence: TGTGCCAGCAGTGAGCGGGACGGGACCCACAATGAGCAGTTCTTC.

The chain recombines TRBV5-1 with TRBJ1-6, with TRBD1 matching over 9 bases. V shed 4 bases, J shed 8 bases, and the junction held 10 bases outside the gene matches. The CDR3 consists of 16 residues. CDR1 and CDR2 from the germline V gene are SGHRS and YFSETQ. The CDR3 sequence is CASSILPGQGDSPLHF. DNA for the CDR3: TGCGCCAGCAGCATACTTCCGGGACAGGGCGATTCACCCCTCCACTTT. Full variable domain (outside the CDR3, taken from reference TRBV5-1 and TRBJ1-6): KAGVTQTPRYLIKTRGQQVTLSCSPISGHRSVSWYQQTPGQGLQFLFEYFSETQRNKGNFPGRFSGRQFSNSRSEMNVSTLELGDSALYLCASSILPGQGDSPLHFGNGTRLTVT.

This clone was detected only once. The V call is TRBV29-1, the J call TRBJ2-5; D not certain. The CDR3 is 18 residues long. Germline values: CDR1 SQVTM, CDR2 ANQGSEA. V lost 1 base and J 3 bases, leaving 24 bases between the germline ends. This CDR3 reads CSVEALSRPSNQEETQYF. CDR3 bases: TGCAGCGTTGAAGCCCTATCCCGCCCGTCCAACCAGGAAGAGACCCAGTACTTC.

V is TRBV28 and J is TRBJ1-5, with 7 bases that match TRBD1. This CDR3 contains 15 residues. CDR1 and CDR2 (germline): MDHEN, SYDVKM. With V trimmed by 2 bases and J by 2 bases, 3 bases remained unmatched. The CDR3 DNA reads TGTGCCAGCAGTTTACAGGGGGTGGGCAATCAGCCCCAGCATTTT. Amino acid sequence: CASSLQGVGNQPQHF.

This chain links TRBV20-1 with TRBJ1-2, with a possible D match to TRBD1 (5 bases). Germline CDR1 reads DFQATT; CDR2 reads SNEGSKA (reference sequence). V was shortened by 3 bases and J by 7 bases, with 18 bases between the two germline ends. The CDR3 consists of 14 residues. CDR3 sequence reads: CSASYDSFLLGYTF. CDR3 in DNA: TGCAGTGCTAGTTACGACAGTTTTTTGCTTGGCTACACCTTC.

The chain uses TRBV28 and TRBJ2-1; D call uncertain. The CDR3 loop spans 16 amino acids. The ends were cut back, 4 bases at V and 1 base at J, with 14 bases in the middle. Germline V gives CDR1 MDHEN, CDR2 SYDVKM. The CDR3 loop is CASSYRGFRSYNEQFF. DNA for the CDR3: TGTGCCAGCAGTTACCGCGGCTTTCGGTCCTACAATGAGCAGTTCTTC.

The chain carries TRBV6-5 and TRBJ2-3; tentative D call: TRBD2 (6 bases). Deletions cut 6 bases from V and 1 base from J, with 14 bases between. Germline CDR1 reads MNHEY; CDR2 reads SVGAGI. The CDR3 length is 15 residues. CDR3 nucleotides: TGTGCCAGCAGCGGCACGGGGGTGGGCACAGATACGCAGTATTTT. Translation gives CASSGTGVGTDTQYF.

This chain links TRBV5-6 with TRBJ2-5; D unresolved. The CDR3 runs 14 residues. Between the trimmed V and J ends, which lost 0 bases and 2 bases, there was a span of 8 bases. In germline, CDR1 is SGHDT, CDR2 YYEEEE. The CDR3 DNA follows: TGTGCCAGCAGCTTGGGGCTGATACAAGAGACCCAGTACTTC. Protein product: CASSLGLIQETQYF.

This clone appeared a single time. This sequence joins TRBV4-2 and TRBJ1-2; TRBD1 matches at 11 bases. The CDR3 covers 16 residues. Germline CDR1 and CDR2: LGHNA and YNFKEQ. V was clipped by 3 bases and J by 7 bases; unmatched bases: 10. The CDR3 DNA reads as TGTGCCAGCAGCCAGGAAGCGGGACAGGGGGACGGTGGCTACACCTTC. Its translation: CASSQEAGQGDGGYTF.

This rearrangement joins TRBV10-1 to TRBJ2-4, with 9 bases lining up with TRBD2. V lost 5 bases and J lost 2; bases outside the gene matches: 7. Germline assignment: CDR1 WNHNN and CDR2 SYGVQD (reference sequence). The CDR3 covers 16 residues. The CDR3 loop is CASSIGTSLTKNIQYF. CDR3 sequence (DNA): TGCGCCAGCAGTATTGGGACTAGCTTAACCAAAAACATTCAGTACTTC.

This chain connects TRBV4-1 to TRBJ2-1; 10 bases line up with TRBD2. CDR1 is MGHRA and CDR2 is YSYEKL in the germline V gene. V was pared by 3 bases and J by 15 bases, with 20 bases of the junction left unmatched. The CDR3 runs 17 residues. The CDR3 coding sequence is TGCGCCAGCAGCCAGACCCCCCCACAGGGGACCGGGACTAGCGCGTTCTTC. This encodes CASSQTPPQGTGTSAFF.

The sample holds one count of this clone. The chain uses TRBV6-5 and TRBJ2-7; the D gene is possibly TRBD2 (5 bases). V was pared by 6 bases and J by 2 bases, with 17 bases between. Germline CDR1 reads MNHEY; CDR2 reads SVGAGI. This CDR3 comprises 15 residues. The CDR3 region has the DNA TGTGCCAGCAGCCGCGGGTCCCTACGCACCTACGAGCAGTACTTC. Translating it yields CASSRGSLRTYEQYF.

Remarks on this clone: The same CDR3 is also encoded by other DNA sequences in this sample. The V and J genes are TRBV3-1 (or the pseudogene TRBV3-2) and TRBJ2-2; weak D call: TRBD2 (5 bases). The germline gives CDR1 LGHDT, CDR2 YNNKEL (reference sequence). The germline V and J ends were trimmed by 1 base and 8 bases, with 5 bases remaining between them. The CDR3 contains 12 residues. DNA for the CDR3: TGTGCCAGCAGCCAAGCGGGGGGGGAGCTGTTTTTT. Protein: CASSQAGGELFF.

This sequence joins TRBV29-1 and TRBJ2-2, with 10 nucleotides matching TRBD2. The V and J ends lost 7 bases and 7 bases, in that order; junction bases with no gene match: 12. Germline CDR1 reads SQVTM; CDR2 reads ANQGSEA. The CDR3 is 15 amino acids. The DNA for the CDR3 is TGCAGCGCCCTCGGAGCGGGAGGGCCAGGCGGGGAGCTGTTTTTT. Translating it yields CSALGAGGPGGELFF.